A selection of T cell receptor beta chains follows, all from one sample in a study of Graves' ophthalmopathy and Graves' hyperthyroidism. TCRdb called the multiplex PCR reads again in MiXCR, with one record for every CDR3 protein. Of approximately 410,000 distinct CDR3 sequences listed, over 15% are singletons. Sequenced: peripheral blood. These receptors were obtained from a woman between 18 and 29 years old with stable Graves' hyperthyroidism. The CDR3 runs from the conserved cysteine through the conserved F or W. D genes are given only for firm matches. Clone size appears in some rows only: once, few, many, or a class for an expanded clone.

V gene: TRBV4-2
D gene: -
J gene: TRBJ2-7
clone size: many
CDR3 DNA: TGTGCCAGCAGCCACTCATCACTTACAAGTTACGAGCAGTACTTC
CDR3 protein: CASSHSSLTSYEQYF

V gene: TRBV19
D gene: TRBD2
J gene: TRBJ2-5
clone size: many
CDR3 DNA: TGTGCCAGTAGTATAAGCCCGCGGGGGGCCCAAGAGACCCAGTACTTC
CDR3 protein: CASSISPRGAQETQYF

V gene: TRBV12-3/TRBV12-4
D gene: -
J gene: TRBJ1-1
clone size: many
CDR3 DNA: TGTGCCAGCAGTTTAGGCAGGTCAGGAACTGAAGCTTTCTTT
CDR3 protein: CASSLGRSGTEAFF

V gene: TRBV25-1
D gene: -
J gene: TRBJ2-7
clone size: many
CDR3 DNA: TGTGCCAGCAGTGGGACAGACCATGCCGAGCAGTACTTC
CDR3 protein: CASSGTDHAEQYF

V gene: TRBV6-2/TRBV6-3
D gene: TRBD1
J gene: TRBJ1-5
clone size: many
CDR3 DNA: TGTGCCAGCAGACCAGGGGGCGGGGGAAATCAGCCCCAGCATTTT
CDR3 protein: CASRPGGGGNQPQHF

V gene: TRBV12-3/TRBV12-4
D gene: -
J gene: TRBJ1-1
clone size: many
CDR3 DNA: TGTGCCAGCAGTTTGGGGGATGGTATGTGGAACACTGAAGCTTTCTTT
CDR3 protein: CASSLGDGMWNTEAFF

V gene: TRBV5-1
D gene: -
J gene: TRBJ1-6
clone size: many
CDR3 DNA: TGCGCCAGCAAGATTCAGGGTGTAGGAAATTCACCCCTCCACTTT
CDR3 protein: CASKIQGVGNSPLHF

V gene: TRBV6-2/TRBV6-3
D gene: -
J gene: TRBJ2-7
clone size: many
CDR3 DNA: TGTGCCAGCAGTTCATATCGTCAGGTTTACGAGCAGTACTTC
CDR3 protein: CASSSYRQVYEQYF

V gene: TRBV10-1
D gene: -
J gene: TRBJ1-1
clone size: many
CDR3 DNA: TGCGCCAGCAGTGAGTCCCCGACAGGCCACACTGAAGCTTTCTTT
CDR3 protein: CASSESPTGHTEAFF

V gene: TRBV6-1
D gene: TRBD1
J gene: TRBJ1-2
clone size: many
CDR3 DNA: TGTGCCAGCAGTGAAACAGGGGAGTATGGCTACACCTTC
CDR3 protein: CASSETGEYGYTF

V gene: TRBV6-1
D gene: TRBD2
J gene: TRBJ2-7
clone size: -
CDR3 DNA: TGTGCCAGCAGCCCCAAGACTAGCGGCTACGAGCAGTACTTC
CDR3 protein: CASSPKTSGYEQYF

V gene: TRBV19
D gene: -
J gene: TRBJ1-5
clone size: few
CDR3 DNA: TGTGCCACCAGTGGGGGGCTCCATCAGCCCCAGCATTTT
CDR3 protein: CATSGGLHQPQHF

V gene: TRBV6-5
D gene: -
J gene: TRBJ2-7
clone size: -
CDR3 DNA: TGTGCCAGCAGTTACTCGGGGAGAAGTCCCTACGAGCAGTACTTC
CDR3 protein: CASSYSGRSPYEQYF

V gene: TRBV6-2/TRBV6-3
D gene: -
J gene: TRBJ1-2
clone size: many
CDR3 DNA: TGTGCCAGCAGTTACGCAGGGACCCGGTGGGCTATGGCTGAGGGCTACACCTTC
CDR3 protein: CASSYAGTRWAMAEGYTF

V gene: TRBV15
D gene: -
J gene: TRBJ1-5
clone size: -
CDR3 DNA: TGTGCCACCAGCAGAAGTGTGGGTCCCAATCAGCCCCAGCATTTT
CDR3 protein: CATSRSVGPNQPQHF

V gene: TRBV25-1
D gene: TRBD2
J gene: TRBJ2-2
clone size: many
CDR3 DNA: TGTGCCAGCAGTGAGCTTTCGGCTAGCGGGTCGAACACCGGGGAGCTGTTTTTT
CDR3 protein: CASSELSASGSNTGELFF

V gene: TRBV12-5
D gene: -
J gene: TRBJ1-1
clone size: many
CDR3 DNA: TGTGCTAGTGGTCCCACGGGTATTGAAGCTTTCTTT
CDR3 protein: CASGPTGIEAFF

V gene: TRBV12-3/TRBV12-4
D gene: -
J gene: TRBJ1-2
clone size: many
CDR3 DNA: TGTGCCAGCAGTTCCTCGTACAGGGTTAAATTCTATGGCTACACCTTC
CDR3 protein: CASSSSYRVKFYGYTF

V gene: TRBV6-5
D gene: -
J gene: TRBJ1-2
clone size: many
CDR3 DNA: TGTGCCAGCTTGCGGGACGGTGGCTACACCTTC
CDR3 protein: CASLRDGGYTF

V gene: TRBV12-3/TRBV12-4
D gene: -
J gene: TRBJ1-3
clone size: many
CDR3 DNA: TGTGCCAGCAGTTTACCCACAGGGAGGGGAAACACCATATATTTT
CDR3 protein: CASSLPTGRGNTIYF

V gene: TRBV10-1
D gene: -
J gene: TRBJ2-2
clone size: many
CDR3 DNA: TGTGCCAGCAGACAAAACACCGGGGAGCTGTTTTTT
CDR3 protein: CASRQNTGELFF

V gene: TRBV11-2
D gene: TRBD1
J gene: TRBJ2-7
clone size: -
CDR3 DNA: TGTGCCAGCAGCTTAACAGGGGTCGGTGACGAGCAGTACTTC
CDR3 protein: CASSLTGVGDEQYF

V gene: TRBV20-1
D gene: -
J gene: TRBJ1-2
clone size: -
CDR3 DNA: TGCAGTGCTAGAGTGAGAGACTATGGCTACACCTTC
CDR3 protein: CSARVRDYGYTF

V gene: TRBV7-8
D gene: TRBD2
J gene: TRBJ2-5
clone size: many
CDR3 DNA: TGTGCCAGCAGCTTAGCGGGACTAGCGGGGGATGAGACCCAGTACTTC
CDR3 protein: CASSLAGLAGDETQYF

V gene: TRBV29-1
D gene: -
J gene: TRBJ1-1
clone size: many
CDR3 DNA: TGCAGCGTTGAATCATGGGTGGGCGACACTGAAGCTTTCTTT
CDR3 protein: CSVESWVGDTEAFF

V gene: TRBV2
D gene: -
J gene: TRBJ1-1
clone size: few
CDR3 DNA: TGTGTCAGCAGTCTACAGCCGAACACTGAAGCTTTCTTT
CDR3 protein: CVSSLQPNTEAFF

V gene: TRBV5-1
D gene: TRBD1
J gene: TRBJ2-2
clone size: -
CDR3 DNA: TGCGCCAGCAGCTCTCCCGGGACAGCGAACACCGGGGAGCTGTTTTTT
CDR3 protein: CASSSPGTANTGELFF

V gene: TRBV19
D gene: TRBD1
J gene: TRBJ1-2
clone size: many
CDR3 DNA: TGTGCCACCCGACAGGGGGACGGCTACACCTTC
CDR3 protein: CATRQGDGYTF

V gene: TRBV27
D gene: TRBD1
J gene: TRBJ1-2
clone size: many
CDR3 DNA: TGTGCCAGCAGTCATGGGGACAGGATTGGGGGCTACACCTTC
CDR3 protein: CASSHGDRIGGYTF

V gene: TRBV6-5
D gene: TRBD1
J gene: TRBJ1-6
clone size: many
CDR3 DNA: TGTGCCAGCAGGTACGGCGGCGGGATGACAGGGACTAATTCACCCCTCCACTTT
CDR3 protein: CASRYGGGMTGTNSPLHF

V gene: TRBV6-2/TRBV6-3
D gene: -
J gene: TRBJ2-7
clone size: -
CDR3 DNA: TGTGCCAGCAGTTACCTCAGCGAGCAGTACTTC
CDR3 protein: CASSYLSEQYF

V gene: TRBV5-1
D gene: TRBD1
J gene: TRBJ1-2
clone size: few
CDR3 DNA: TGCGCCAGCAGGGCCGACAGGGGCCGGGGCTATGGCTACACCTTC
CDR3 protein: CASRADRGRGYGYTF

V gene: TRBV5-5
D gene: -
J gene: TRBJ1-2
clone size: many
CDR3 DNA: TGTGCCAGCAGCTTGGCCGGGGTCTATGGCTACACCTTC
CDR3 protein: CASSLAGVYGYTF

V gene: TRBV4-1
D gene: TRBD1
J gene: TRBJ1-2
clone size: few
CDR3 DNA: TGCGCCAGCAGCCAAAGTCCGGGACAGGGAACAAATGGCTACACCTTC
CDR3 protein: CASSQSPGQGTNGYTF

V gene: TRBV7-2
D gene: -
J gene: TRBJ1-1
clone size: many
CDR3 DNA: TGTGCCAGCAGTCACCCCGGGGGGGCAGGGAGATTAGCTTTCTTT
CDR3 protein: CASSHPGGAGRLAFF

V gene: TRBV5-8
D gene: -
J gene: TRBJ1-5
clone size: many
CDR3 DNA: TGTGCCAGCAGCTTGGGGTACGGTTCCGGCCAGCCCCAGCATTTT
CDR3 protein: CASSLGYGSGQPQHF

V gene: TRBV6-2/TRBV6-3
D gene: TRBD1
J gene: TRBJ2-7
clone size: many
CDR3 DNA: TGTGCCGGCAGTTACCATGACAGGGACGAGCAGTACTTC
CDR3 protein: CAGSYHDRDEQYF

V gene: TRBV29-1
D gene: -
J gene: TRBJ2-7
clone size: few
CDR3 DNA: TGCAGCGTTGATAAGGGACCGGGCCTCTCCTACGAGCAGTACTTC
CDR3 protein: CSVDKGPGLSYEQYF

V gene: TRBV24-1
D gene: -
J gene: TRBJ2-2
clone size: -
CDR3 DNA: TGTGCCACCAGTGATTCGAAGCGGGCGAACACCGGGGAGCTGTTTTTT
CDR3 protein: CATSDSKRANTGELFF

V gene: TRBV7-9
D gene: -
J gene: TRBJ1-1
clone size: many
CDR3 DNA: TGTGCCAGCAGCTTTCAACAGGGTACTGAAGCTTTCTTT
CDR3 protein: CASSFQQGTEAFF

V gene: TRBV6-2/TRBV6-3
D gene: -
J gene: TRBJ2-7
clone size: many
CDR3 DNA: TGTGCCAGCAGTTACATTCTGTACGAGCAGTACTTC
CDR3 protein: CASSYILYEQYF

V gene: TRBV6-5
D gene: -
J gene: TRBJ2-7
clone size: many
CDR3 DNA: TGTGCCAGCAGTTACGGGGGGGCTGACTACGAGCAGTACTTC
CDR3 protein: CASSYGGADYEQYF